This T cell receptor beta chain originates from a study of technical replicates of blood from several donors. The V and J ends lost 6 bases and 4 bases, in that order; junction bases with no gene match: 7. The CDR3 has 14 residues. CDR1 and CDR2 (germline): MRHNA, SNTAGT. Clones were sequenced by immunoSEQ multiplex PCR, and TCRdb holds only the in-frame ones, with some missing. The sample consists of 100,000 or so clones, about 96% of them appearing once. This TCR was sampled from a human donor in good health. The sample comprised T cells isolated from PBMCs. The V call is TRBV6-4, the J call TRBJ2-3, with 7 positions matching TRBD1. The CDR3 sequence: CASSGTATPDTQYF. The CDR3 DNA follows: TGTGCCAGCAGCGGGACAGCCACACCAGATACGCAGTATTTT.